This T cell receptor (beta chain) originates from a study of T cells after yellow fever vaccination. V dropped 2 bases and J dropped 5 bases, with 13 bases sitting between them. The CDR3 length is 15 residues. As concerns this clonotype: Its matching antigen is unknown.

Findings and caveats of the study: Abundant contaminating clonotypes from the bulk population could appear in FACS-sorted repertoires.

Each CDR3 protein is one row after TCRdb ran MiXCR on the 5' RACE reads. The sample consists of hundreds of thousands of distinct CDR3 sequences, approximately 13% of them appearing once. V gene TRBV12-3 or TRBV12-4 combines with J gene TRBJ2-1, with D unclear. The source was PBMCs, collected on the day of the yellow fever booster vaccination. The receptor was isolated from a young man who received the YFV17D yellow fever vaccine. CDR3 nucleotide sequence: TGTGCCAGCAGTTTAAGGGATCTCCCCCACAATGAGCAGTTCTTC. Protein product: CASSLRDLPHNEQFF.